This T cell receptor (beta chain) was recovered during a study of T cells in Graves' hyperthyroidism and ophthalmopathy. General study findings and limits: Researchers found most expanded thyroid clonotypes above 0.001 in blood as well. Ophthalmopathy could be told apart from stable hyperthyroidism with a 13 V-J model.

Hyperthyroidism, newly diagnosed and lasting under 2 months, affected patients aged 18 to 65. The CDR3 covers 13 residues. V shed 0 bases and J shed 6 bases, with 11 bases lying between them. Germline lookup yields CDR1 GTSNPN and CDR2 SVGIG (reference sequence). TCR beta CDR3 sequences were amplified from RNA transcripts. RT-PCR in the first round (using the HTBI primer set) targeted the TCR CDR3. TCRdb reprocessed the multiplex PCR reads with MiXCR, giving one entry per CDR3 protein. The sample shows around 580,000 distinct CDR3 sequences, about 43% of them seen only once. This clonotype was counted only a few times. Its target is unknown.

The specimen was peripheral blood or thyroid tissue (not recorded which). The receptor's source is a woman in her late teens or twenties with Graves' hyperthyroidism. This sequence joins TRBV30 and TRBJ1-2, with TRBD1 as a possible D gene (5 bases). CDR3 sequence: CAWSVLTGHGYTF. The CDR3 bases are TGTGCCTGGAGTGTACTTACAGGTCATGGCTACACCTTC.